The source of this TCR beta chain is a study of breast tumors, draining lymph nodes, adjacent tissues. General study findings and limits: Findings are consistent with lymph node origin and intratumoral expansion of most tumor T cells. Compared with lymph nodes, tumors were less diverse; compared with nontumor tissue, more. Luminal-like breast cancer showed significantly greater tumor-nontumor repertoire similarity than basal-like breast cancer did.

Samples came from axillary lymph nodes draining the breast cancer. TCRdb processed the multiplex PCR reads anew with MiXCR; each CDR3 protein has one entry. The sample shows about 200,000 distinct CDR3 sequences, under 40% of them seen only once. CDR3 length: 13 amino acids. Looked up from germline, CDR1 is MNHEY and CDR2 is SMNVEV (reference sequence). With 3 bases removed from V and 5 bases from J, the gap between germline ends came to 9 bases. Details on this clonotype: The antigen remains undetermined.

This clonotype originated in a female donor with breast cancer. Some clones in this sample may be carry-over from other donors' samples. The sequencing sample was made of axillary lymph node tissue. The chain couples TRBV27 to TRBJ2-3; D unresolved. The CDR3 nucleotides are TGTGCCAGCAGTTTGTGTTTGGGAGATACGCAGTATTTT. Its translation: CASSLCLGDTQYF.